These T cell receptor beta chains were read from a single sample in a study of blood T cells in healthy people across ages. TCRdb re-called the 5' RACE reads with MiXCR, one entry per CDR3 protein. The sample lists hundreds of thousands of distinct CDR3 sequences; about 53% were seen once. The source material was blood. These receptor sequences come from an elderly man in good health. The conserved cysteine and the conserved F or W are not part of the CDR3 here. The order of the fields is V gene, J gene, clone size, CDR3 protein. Clone size, where shown, is once, few, many, or a class for clones that have expanded.

>TRBV9|TRBJ2-3|-
ASSADRGLAGTDTQY
>TRBV6-1|-|-
ASSETTGRSSDEQY
>TRBV3-1|TRBJ2-5|-
ASSRADREGETQY
>TRBV20-1|TRBJ1-5|few
SARDRRGGNQPQH
>TRBV2|TRBJ2-2|-
ASSVSDRLTGELF
>TRBV29-1|TRBJ2-7|many
SALTGTIYEQY
>TRBV12-3/TRBV12-4|TRBJ2-7|once
ASTPGGLSFYEQY
>TRBV6-5|TRBJ2-7|few
ASSFTGLGYEQY
>TRBV28|TRBJ1-2|-
ASSLRTLEGYT
>TRBV6-1|TRBJ2-3|few
ASRLAGAETDTQY
>TRBV7-2|-|-
ASSLRDRGDYEQY
>TRBV19|TRBJ2-1|-
ASTPSGPSSYNEQF
>TRBV11-2|TRBJ2-1|-
ASIPLAGVRNEQF
>TRBV9|TRBJ2-7|-
ASSVGSSGTYEQY
>TRBV5-6|TRBJ2-7|many
ASSLGGDSYEQY
>TRBV29-1|TRBJ2-5|few
SVDPSGPAGTQY
>TRBV20-1|TRBJ2-5|-
SASITVKQETQY
>TRBV5-1|TRBJ2-2|-
ASSLGGSGRPNTGELF
>TRBV6-2/TRBV6-3|TRBJ2-7|-
ASSYVGDYEQY
>TRBV5-1|TRBJ2-7|few
ASSLGQVYSYEQY
>TRBV5-1|TRBJ2-5|-
ASSLESRAVETQY
>TRBV6-2/TRBV6-3|TRBJ2-1|few
ASLDSGRTDEQF
>TRBV3-1|-|few
ASSLMRTAGVGKTQY
>TRBV6-1|TRBJ2-5|-
ASSESSWTLQETQY
>TRBV20-1|TRBJ2-1|-
SARTDRERYEQF
>TRBV20-1|TRBJ2-1|-
SASQTRGGWIEQF
>TRBV7-2|TRBJ2-1|few
ASSTQGAEQF
>TRBV24-1|TRBJ2-3|-
ATSDPPQPDTQY
>TRBV4-1|TRBJ2-1|few
ASKGHIRDFDNEQF
>TRBV29-1|-|-
SVKRGLAGGYEQY
>TRBV24-1|TRBJ2-5|-
ATSASETYQETQY
>TRBV5-1|TRBJ2-7|-
ASSLVAETQYEQN
>TRBV12-3/TRBV12-4|TRBJ2-1|-
ASSLGQGRGEQF
>TRBV4-1|TRBJ2-1|-
ASRVAGGTYNEQF
>TRBV3-1|TRBJ2-7|-
ASSQGQGRYEQY
>TRBV18|TRBJ2-5|-
ASSPYSRDRETQY
>TRBV11-1|TRBJ2-2|-
ASSKGPTGELF
>TRBV25-1|TRBJ2-3|few
ASSESDPKYTQY
>TRBV7-6|TRBJ2-5|-
ASSLLLSGSVSGETQY
>TRBV29-1|TRBJ2-7|-
SVTGTGASSYAQY
>TRBV20-1|TRBJ2-7|-
SARVRRTSGGRSSYEQY
>TRBV18|TRBJ2-4|few
ASSPSSEVAKNIQY
>TRBV13|TRBJ2-7|-
ASSATTGTEQY
>TRBV10-3|TRBJ2-1|-
AISGSAPLNEQF
>TRBV10-1|TRBJ2-7|once
ASSEPGTGDPYEQY
>TRBV6-5|TRBJ2-1|-
ASTPGGLARNEQF
>TRBV4-2|TRBJ1-2|-
ASSLRPGQEGYGYT
>TRBV12-3/TRBV12-4|TRBJ2-6|-
ASSLWTGGGGANVLT
>TRBV7-3|TRBJ2-3|once
ASSLGHPSDTQY
>TRBV14|TRBJ2-4|few
ASSQNRGEGNIQY
>TRBV7-2|TRBJ2-6|-
ASSRSPRPGANVLT
>TRBV2|TRBJ2-3|few
ASSEAHTQY
>TRBV3-1|TRBJ2-3|-
ASSQPTSDTQY
>TRBV20-1|TRBJ1-5|once
SVGPPGGQPQH
>TRBV9|TRBJ1-1|many
ASSEQGQNTEAF
>TRBV2|TRBJ1-5|-
ASSITGLGQPQH
>TRBV14|TRBJ2-3|few
ASSQVMGGYAY
>TRBV9|TRBJ1-2|-
ASSSTGTGPQGNGYT
>TRBV5-1|TRBJ1-2|once
ASSLEGRGSPYGYT